The 25 T cell receptor beta chains in this list originate from one sample, sequenced in a study of vaccination and CD4 T cells after COVID-19. The treatment: roughly 11-day PBMC culture with coronavirus spike peptide pools or control peptides (ViraFEST assay). For these receptors, no antigen is known. The Oncomine TCR Beta short-read assay sequenced DNA from cultured CD4+ T cells. In TCRdb, the PCR reads were re-called with MiXCR into one record per CDR3 protein. Altogether 5,000 to 6,000 distinct CDR3 sequences are present, about 25% being singletons, with the ten largest covering approximately 25%. The source was CD4+ T cells from blood, cultured in vitro, collected after SARS-CoV-2 vaccination. Receptors originate from a human donor who had recovered from COVID-19.

This clonotype showed up just a few times. This chain connects TRBV7-2 to TRBJ1-5; D perhaps matches TRBD1 (5 bases). V lost 5 bases, J lost 2 bases, and 10 bases lay in between. In germline, CDR1 is SGHTA, CDR2 FQGNSA. CDR3 length equals 14 residues. The CDR3 DNA reads TGTGCCAGCAGCACCCGGGACGGCAATCAGCCCCAGCATTTT. Protein sequence: CASSTRDGNQPQHF.

This clonotype was detected a few times. V gene TRBV19 combines with J gene TRBJ2-7; 7 bases line up with TRBD1. The CDR3 spans 14 residues. The germline V gene encodes CDR1 LNHDA and CDR2 SQIVND (reference sequence). V lost 5 bases to trimming and J lost 3 bases; unmatched junction nucleotides: 7. CDR3 coding DNA: TGTGCCAGTAGTGTAAGGGACAGAATCTACGAGCAGTACTTC. Amino acid sequence: CASSVRDRIYEQYF.

This chain uses TRBV6-5 with TRBJ1-1, with TRBD1 as a possible D gene (6 bases). The CDR3 is 16 amino acids. Per germline, CDR1 MNHEY and CDR2 SVGAGI. Trimming took 2 bases from V and 1 from J, leaving 14 bases between them. The CDR3 region is CASSYGVAGANTEAFF. For the CDR3, the DNA is TGTGCCAGCAGTTACGGCGTAGCAGGGGCGAACACTGAAGCTTTCTTT.

This clonotype is labeled medium-sized. This rearrangement joins TRBV7-2 to TRBJ1-5, with D unclear. In germline, CDR1 is SGHTA, CDR2 FQGNSA. The CDR3 is 13 amino acids. Trimming pared 4 bases from V and 7 bases from J, leaving 11 bases between. As DNA, the CDR3 is TGTGCCAGCAGCTACCGACCTAAACAGCCCCAGCATTTT. Translation: CASSYRPKQPQHF.

The chain's CDR3 is CSVATSGSEQYF. The CDR3 DNA is TGCAGCGTCGCAACTAGCGGGAGCGAGCAGTACTTC. V and J are TRBV29-1 and TRBJ2-7; 11 bases are a match to TRBD2. J was trimmed by 6 bases and V by 6 bases; bases with no gene match: 4. Germline CDR1 SQVTM, CDR2 ANQGSEA. This CDR3 comprises 12 residues.

This clonotype is hyperexpanded. V usage is TRBV7-2 and J usage is TRBJ2-6; no clear D gene. There are 13 residues in the CDR3. The V gene lost 11 bases and the J gene lost 6 bases, with 14 bases spanning the gap. Germline loops: CDR1 SGHTA, CDR2 FQGNSA. The CDR3 nucleotides are TGTGCCGGAGCCCCGTATCTGGCCAACGTCCTGACTTTC. Its translation: CAGAPYLANVLTF.

Worth noting for this clonotype: A much larger clone lies one base from this, so it may be a read error. The V gene is TRBV20-1, the J gene TRBJ1-5, with D perhaps matching TRBD1 (5 bases). The germline V gene encodes CDR1 DFQATT and CDR2 SNEGSKA (reference sequence). This CDR3 has 15 residues. Trimming removed 6 bases at V and 3 bases at J, with 18 bases between. The CDR3 region is CSASPAQGANQPQHF. CDR3 DNA sequence: TGCAGTGCCTCCCCCGCGCAGGGCGCCAATCAGCCCCAGCATTTT.

By its share, this clonotype is medium-sized. CDR3 amino acids: CASSPAGLAGEQYF. The DNA for the CDR3 is TGTGCCAGCAGCCCGGCGGGACTAGCTGGCGAGCAGTACTTC. The chain uses TRBV7-2 and TRBJ2-7; 9 nucleotides align to TRBD2. There are 14 residues in the CDR3. The germline gives CDR1 SGHTA, CDR2 FQGNSA. With V trimmed by 5 bases and J by 6 bases, 8 bases remained unmatched.

The chain couples TRBV28 to TRBJ1-1, with 9 bases matching TRBD1. The CDR3 totals 17 residues. After removal of 6 bases from V and 4 bases from J, the junction contained 15 bases not matched to a gene. Germline CDR1 is MDHEN and CDR2 is SYDVKM. The CDR3 nucleotides read TGTGCCAGCAGACAATGGACAGGGGCCGTCGGGATCACTGAAGCTTTCTTT. It is translated as CASRQWTGAVGITEAFF.

Only a few counts were recorded for this clonotype. V gene TRBV7-9 combines with J gene TRBJ2-1; TRBD2 aligns across 10 bases. The CDR3 totals 15 residues. Trimming cost V 5 bases and J 7 bases; bases outside gene matches: 8. In germline, CDR1 is SEHNR, CDR2 FQNEAQ (reference sequence). CDR3: CASSQRRAGGNEQFF. The CDR3 DNA sequence: TGTGCCAGCAGCCAAAGGAGAGCGGGAGGGAATGAGCAGTTCTTC. Based on the CDR3 plus reference TRBV7-9 and TRBJ2-1, the full variable domain is DTGVSQNPRHKITKRGQNVTFRCDPISEHNRLYWYRQTLGQGPEFLTYFQNEAQLEKSRLLSDRFSAERPKGSFSTLEIQRTEQGDSAMYLCASSQRRAGGNEQFFGPGTRLTVL.

The V call is TRBV5-1, the J call TRBJ2-7, with a possible D match to TRBD2 (6 bases). V lost 4 bases, J lost 0 bases, and 11 bases lay in between. The CDR3 is 14 amino acids. Germline CDR1 reads SGHRS; CDR2 reads YFSETQ. CDR3 sequence reads: CASSVSGSSYEQYF. CDR3 in DNA: TGCGCCAGCAGCGTTAGCGGAAGCTCCTACGAGCAGTACTTC.

The J gene is TRBJ2-5, the V gene TRBV19; 8 positions agree with TRBD2. Losses at the gene ends were 5 bases for V and 4 bases for J; bases not matched to a gene: 3. Looked up from germline, CDR1 is LNHDA and CDR2 is SQIVND (reference sequence). This CDR3 contains 13 residues. This chain's CDR3 is CASSREGIETQYF. The CDR3 coding sequence is TGTGCCAGTAGTCGGGAGGGGATAGAGACCCAGTACTTC.

The chain uses TRBV6-1 and TRBJ1-6, with TRBD1 identical over 9 bases. V lost 7 bases to trimming and J lost 7 bases; unmatched junction nucleotides: 14. The CDR3 runs to 17 residues. Germline lookup yields CDR1 MNHNS and CDR2 SASEGT. CDR3 amino acids: CASTRITGGAGNSPLHF. The DNA of the CDR3 is TGTGCCAGCACTCGGATTACAGGGGGCGCGGGGAATTCACCCCTCCACTTT.

The J gene is TRBJ1-1, the V gene TRBV11-2; D perhaps matches TRBD1 (5 bases). The CDR3 consists of 16 residues. The germline V gene has CDR1 SGHAT and CDR2 FQNNGV. Deletions cut 5 bases from V and 2 bases from J, with 18 bases between. The CDR3 nucleotides are TGTGCCAGCAGCCCTTGGGGGAGCGGGGCAAACACTGAAGCTTTCTTT. Amino acids: CASSPWGSGANTEAFF.

This chain joins TRBV28 and TRBJ2-7; perhaps TRBD2 as D (6 bases). V lost 9 bases to trimming and J lost 5 bases, with 20 bases between them. The length of the CDR3 is 14 residues. Per germline, CDR1 MDHEN and CDR2 SYDVKM. CDR3 residues: CASRGGGRIHEQYF. As DNA, the CDR3 is TGTGCCAGTAGGGGAGGAGGGAGGATACACGAGCAGTACTTC.

In nucleotides, the CDR3 is TGTGCCAGCAGGAGGAGGGCCACAGATACGCAGTATTTT. As protein: CASRRRATDTQYF. The gene calls are TRBV28 and TRBJ2-3; perhaps TRBD2 as D (6 bases). Germline V gene data show CDR1 as MDHEN and CDR2 as SYDVKM. Trimming pared 6 bases from V and 2 bases from J, leaving 9 bases between. The CDR3 has 13 amino acids.

There are a few counts of this clonotype. The gene calls are TRBV18 and TRBJ2-7; D not resolved. Germline V lookup: CDR1 KGHSH, CDR2 LQKENI. The CDR3 sequence is 14 residues long. V shed 1 base and J shed 3 bases, with 10 bases lying between them. CDR3 bases: TGTGCCAGCTCACCACGGGAAGTAGACTACGAGCAGTACTTC. Protein sequence: CASSPREVDYEQYF. The complete variable domain, with remaining parts taken from reference TRBV18 and TRBJ2-7, reads NAGVMQNPRHLVRRRGQEARLRCSPMKGHSHVYWYRQLPEEGLKFMVYLQKENIIDESGMPKERFSAEFPKEGPSILRIQQVVRGDSAAYFCASSPREVDYEQYFGPGTRLTVT.

This clonotype was observed a handful of times. The chain joins TRBV20-1 to TRBJ2-3; possibly TRBD2 for D (6 bases). V dropped 0 bases and J dropped 7 bases, with 26 bases sitting between them. Germline values: CDR1 DFQATT, CDR2 SNEGSKA (reference sequence). The CDR3 totals 18 residues. The CDR3 loop is CSARDLGGRAGRANTQYF. CDR3 sequence (DNA): TGCAGTGCTAGAGACCTCGGGGGAAGGGCAGGGCGCGCGAATACGCAGTATTTT.

Within the sample, this clonotype is medium-sized. The chain joins TRBV7-9 to TRBJ2-5; D ambiguous. V gave up 5 bases and J gave up 2 bases, with 15 bases separating them. This CDR3 has 15 residues. Germline V lookup: CDR1 SEHNR, CDR2 FQNEAQ (reference sequence). This CDR3 is CASSQAVGPQETQYF. The CDR3 bases are TGTGCCAGCAGCCAAGCAGTAGGCCCACAAGAGACCCAGTACTTC.

This clonotype was seen a handful of times. The gene calls are TRBV7-2 and TRBJ2-2; D unresolved. V lost 2 bases and J 7 bases, leaving 14 bases between the germline ends. This CDR3 is built from 15 residues. Germline V lookup: CDR1 SGHTA, CDR2 FQGNSA. CDR3 nucleotides: TGTGCCAGCAGCTTATATCTGGGCCTCCGCGGGGAGCTGTTTTTT. Protein: CASSLYLGLRGELFF.

J is TRBJ2-3 and V is TRBV24-1; 9 bases match TRBD1. Unmatched junction bases numbered 3, after V lost 0 bases and J lost 0 bases. The CDR3 sequence is 17 residues long. Per the germline V gene, CDR1 is KGHDR and CDR2 is SFDVKD. The CDR3 coding sequence is TGTGCCACCAGTGATTTGGGACAGGGGTCTAGCACAGATACGCAGTATTTT. Its protein is CATSDLGQGSSTDTQYF.

This chain uses TRBV7-9 with TRBJ1-1; D is ambiguous. This CDR3 contains 13 residues. Germline assignment: CDR1 SEHNR and CDR2 FQNEAQ (reference sequence). Trimming shortened V by 1 base and J by 7 bases, and 10 bases separated the two germline ends. CDR3 sequence reads: CASSLGTVYEAFF. In DNA form, the CDR3 reads TGTGCCAGCAGCTTAGGTACCGTTTATGAAGCTTTCTTT.

This clonotype appeared a few times. The chain combines TRBV20-1 with TRBJ2-2; D tentatively reads TRBD1 or TRBD2 (5 bases each). The CDR3 sequence is 15 residues long. Germline CDR1 and CDR2: DFQATT and SNEGSKA (reference sequence). Trimming cost V 3 bases and J 1 base, with 12 bases left between them. The CDR3 DNA sequence: TGCAGTGCTAGTATCCCGGGACGGAACACCGGGGAGCTGTTTTTT. As protein: CSASIPGRNTGELFF.

The V gene is TRBV18, the J gene TRBJ2-6; D not resolved. CDR3 length: 15 amino acids. Germline V gives CDR1 KGHSH, CDR2 LQKENI. Trimming took off 1 base at V and 0 bases at J, with 4 bases between the two ends. The CDR3 sequence: CASSPRSSGANVLTF. The CDR3 DNA reads TGTGCCAGCTCACCACGGAGCTCTGGGGCCAACGTCCTGACTTTC.

The chain recombines TRBV5-1 with TRBJ2-3; 10 bases align to TRBD1. Looked up from germline, CDR1 is SGHRS and CDR2 is YFSETQ. CDR3 length: 15 residues. V trimming: 4 bases; J trimming: 5 bases; junction bases outside the gene matches: 7. CDR3 in amino acids: CASSPRTGGGDTQYF. CDR3 bases: TGCGCCAGCAGCCCGAGGACAGGGGGGGGAGATACGCAGTATTTT. The complete variable domain, with remaining parts taken from reference TRBV5-1 and TRBJ2-3, reads KAGVTQTPRYLIKTRGQQVTLSCSPISGHRSVSWYQQTPGQGLQFLFEYFSETQRNKGNFPGRFSGRQFSNSRSEMNVSTLELGDSALYLCASSPRTGGGDTQYFGPGTRLTVL.